The next 6 T cell receptor beta chains were all read from a single sample in a study of T-cell memory formation after mild COVID-19. TCRdb reprocessed the 5' RACE reads via MiXCR and lists one record per CDR3 protein. In the table there are fewer than 350,000 distinct CDR3 sequences, roughly an eighth of which are singletons. The sample comprised PBMCs or a T cell subset sorted from them (not recorded which). These receptors came from a man between 18 and 29 years old who had mild COVID-19 (a few samples of this study predate the infection). Cell type and time point are not known.

This clonotype occurred many times. The gene calls are TRBV30 and TRBJ1-6, with unresolved D. Trimming left V 3 bases short and J 0 bases short, with 3 bases between. The CDR3 is made up of 13 amino acids. The germline V gene encodes CDR1 GTSNPN and CDR2 SVGIG (reference sequence). CDR3 in DNA: TGTGCCTGGAGCAGCTCCTATAATTCACCCCTCCACTTT. Translating it yields CAWSSSYNSPLHF.

A note on this clonotype: One junction end disagrees with the germline gene, perhaps due to a read error. The J gene is TRBJ2-7, the V gene TRBV28; D unresolved. CDR3 length: 12 residues. CDR1 and CDR2 (germline): MDHEN, SYDVKM. The CDR3 coding sequence is TGTGCCAGCAGTCAAATGTCCTACGCGCAGTACTTC. This codes for CASSQMSYAQYF.

This clonotype occurred a few times. The rearrangement uses TRBV7-2 and TRBJ1-1, with 7 positions matching TRBD1. CDR3 length: 16 residues. Trimming removed 1 base from V and 1 base from J; junction bases left unmatched: 6. Germline values: CDR1 SGHTA, CDR2 FQGNSA. CDR3 protein: CASSLVIRTGNTEAFF. The CDR3, as DNA: TGTGCCAGCAGCTTAGTTATCAGGACAGGGAACACTGAAGCTTTCTTT.

This clonotype has more than one count but fewer than ten. The CDR3 nucleotides read TGTGCCAGCAGCGCTAGCGGGGGGAGATCCAATGAGCAGTTCTTC. This sequence encodes CASSASGGRSNEQFF. The rearrangement uses TRBV9 and TRBJ2-1, with TRBD2 matching over 11 bases. The germline V gene encodes CDR1 SGDLS and CDR2 YYNGEE. V lost 3 bases to trimming and J lost 6 bases; unmatched junction nucleotides: 5. CDR3 length equals 15 residues.

The chain's CDR3 is CASSLTSGSTEAFF. The CDR3 DNA is TGTGCCAGCAGCTTAACTTCAGGCAGTACTGAAGCTTTCTTT. This chain connects TRBV7-3 to TRBJ1-1; no reliable D call. CDR1 is SGHTA and CDR2 is FQGTGA in the germline V gene. Deletions cut 0 bases from V and 5 bases from J, with 10 bases between. This CDR3 region has 14 residues.

This clonotype was seen a few times. The chain recombines TRBV2 with TRBJ2-7; D remains ambiguous. The V gene lost 6 bases and the J gene lost 0 bases, with 6 bases spanning the gap. The CDR3 contains 12 residues. Germline CDR1 reads SNHLY; CDR2 reads FYNNEI. The CDR3 coding sequence is TGTGCCAGCAGAAGGAACTCCTACGAGCAGTACGTC. It yields the protein CASRRNSYEQYV.